This TCR beta chain was identified during a study of response to subunit inactivated influenza vaccine (dated by TCRdb to the late 2010s). About the investigation overall: Deep quantitative profiling of the T cell receptor repertoire was used in the study to follow responses to a trivalent subunit inactivated influenza vaccine. On the study overall, not on this receptor specifically: According to the authors, only a limited number of new T cells may be recruited by each seasonal influenza vaccination.

Libraries were built with RT-PCR. The reads were generated on an Illumina HiSeq 2500. In TCRdb, the public reads were trimmed at Q25 with fastp and aligned with MiXCR, with productive beta chains retained. Every entry covers one CDR3 protein and lists the most common genes and DNA from its rows. The sample data list 500,000 to 550,000 distinct CDR3 sequences, and 7.2% of these were observed just once. Clones ranked in the top ten supply around 14% of the sample. This clonotype was counted between two and nine times. Its antigen remains undetermined. No quality values exist for individual bases; no much larger clone is one base distant. From cysteine to phenylalanine, the CDR3 is 16 amino acids long. CDR3 DNA is the only sequence kept; it has 48 bases, read in frame from the first base. Deletion took 0 bases off V and 4 bases off J, with a span of 16 bases between the germline ends. CDR1 and CDR2 were assigned from the germline V gene as SGHAT and FQNNGV.

This specimen consisted of PBMCs from blood, obtained less than 30 months after vaccination. The rearranged chain carries TRBV11-2 and TRBJ2-7; the D segment cannot be called with confidence. This clonotype originated in a man between 45 and 75 years old who received an inactivated influenza vaccine. Donor details come from another sample of the same person, matched by shared clones. The CDR3 here reads CASSLDHPQPSYEQYF. The bases are TGTGCCAGCAGCTTAGATCACCCGCAACCTTCTTACGAGCAGTACTTC. Reference TRBV11-2 and TRBJ2-7 genes cover what lies past the CDR3, so the full variable domain is EAGVAQSPRYKIIEKRQSVAFWCNPISGHATLYWYQQILGQGPKLLIQFQNNGVVDDSQLPKDRFSAERLKGVDSTLKIQPAKLEDSAVYLCASSLDHPQPSYEQYFGPGTRLTVT.